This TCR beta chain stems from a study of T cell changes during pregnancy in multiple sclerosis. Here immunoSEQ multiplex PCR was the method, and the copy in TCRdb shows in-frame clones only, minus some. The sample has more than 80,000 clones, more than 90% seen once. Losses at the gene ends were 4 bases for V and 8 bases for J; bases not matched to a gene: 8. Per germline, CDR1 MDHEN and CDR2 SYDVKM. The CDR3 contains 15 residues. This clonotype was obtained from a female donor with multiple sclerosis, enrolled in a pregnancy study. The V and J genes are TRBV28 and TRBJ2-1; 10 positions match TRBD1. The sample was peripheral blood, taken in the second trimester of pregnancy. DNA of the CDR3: TGTGCCAGCAGTTGGACAGGGGGTAGTCAGGATGAGCAGTTCTTC. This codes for CASSWTGGSQDEQFF.